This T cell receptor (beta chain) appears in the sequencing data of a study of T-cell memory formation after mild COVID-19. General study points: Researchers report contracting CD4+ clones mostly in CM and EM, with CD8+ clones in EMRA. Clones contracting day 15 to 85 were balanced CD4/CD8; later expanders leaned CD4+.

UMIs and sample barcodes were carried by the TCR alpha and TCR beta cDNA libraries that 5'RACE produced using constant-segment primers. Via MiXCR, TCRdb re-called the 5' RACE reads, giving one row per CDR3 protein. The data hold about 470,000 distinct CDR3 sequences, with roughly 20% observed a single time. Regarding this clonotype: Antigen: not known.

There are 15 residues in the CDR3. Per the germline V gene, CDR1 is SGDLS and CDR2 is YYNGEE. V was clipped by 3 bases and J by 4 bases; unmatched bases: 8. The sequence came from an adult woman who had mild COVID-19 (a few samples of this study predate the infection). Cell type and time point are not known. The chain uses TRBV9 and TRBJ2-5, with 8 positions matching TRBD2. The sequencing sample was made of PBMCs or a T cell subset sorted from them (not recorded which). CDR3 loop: CASSAGGANGETQYF. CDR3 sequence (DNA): TGTGCCAGCAGCGCCGGGGGGGCCAACGGAGAGACCCAGTACTTC.